What follows are 26 T cell receptor beta chains derived from one specimen sequenced in a study of blood T cell repertoires in COVID-19. The table came from immunoSEQ multiplex PCR; TCRdb's copy has only in-frame clones and leaves some out. The profile shows 240,000 or so clones, around 83% of them singletons. Sequences were obtained from peripheral blood. These TCRs come from an elderly woman with acute or convalescent COVID-19.

J is TRBJ2-3 and V is TRBV18, with D possibly being TRBD2 (6 bases). The germline CDR1 and CDR2 sequences are KGHSH and LQKENI. The CDR3 contains 16 residues. V was shortened by 6 bases and J by 5 bases, with 21 bases between the two germline ends. CDR3 region: CASSPLGGAWGDTQYF. The DNA for the CDR3 is TGTGCCAGCTCGCCCCTTGGAGGGGCCTGGGGAGATACGCAGTATTTT.

The rearrangement links TRBV20-1 to TRBJ1-2, with D unresolved. In germline, CDR1 is DFQATT, CDR2 SNEGSKA (reference sequence). The V end was cut by 1 base, the J end by 14 bases, with 11 bases between. The CDR3 runs 10 residues. In nucleotides, the CDR3 is TGCAGTGCTAGAGCTGAGGGCCAAACCTTC. It is translated as CSARAEGQTF.

The rearrangement links TRBV7-2 to TRBJ1-6; TRBD1 matches at 8 bases. This CDR3 has 18 residues. The V gene's germline CDR1 is SGHTA and CDR2 FQGNSA. V lost 6 bases, J lost 3 bases, and 13 bases stayed unmatched. DNA for the CDR3: TGTGCCAGCAGTCCCCTCCTGACAGGGGCCTTCTATAATTCACCCCTCCACTTT. Translation gives CASSPLLTGAFYNSPLHF.

The gene calls are TRBV28 and TRBJ2-5; TRBD2 aligns across 8 bases. With V trimmed by 8 bases and J by 9 bases, 20 bases remained unmatched. Germline CDR1 and CDR2: MDHEN and SYDVKM. CDR3 size: 16 residues. CDR3: CASAPATSGPEAAQYF. CDR3 DNA sequence: TGTGCCAGCGCTCCTGCAACTAGCGGCCCAGAGGCGGCCCAGTACTTC. Looking up the rest from reference TRBV28 and TRBJ2-5 gives the full variable domain: DVKVTQSSRYLVKRTGEKVFLECVQDMDHENMFWYRQDPGLGLRLIYFSYDVKMKEKGDIPEGYSVSREKKERFSLILESASTNQTSMYLCASAPATSGPEAAQYFGPGTRLLVL.

The chain combines TRBV3-1 (or the pseudogene TRBV3-2) with TRBJ2-7; TRBD2 might be the D (6 bases). V was cut by 4 bases and J by 4 bases, with 17 bases left in between. In germline, CDR1 is LGHDT, CDR2 YNNKEL (reference sequence). The CDR3 extends over 15 amino acids. The CDR3 sequence: CASSPPGRGLYEQYF. The CDR3 coding sequence is TGTGCCAGCAGCCCTCCGGGGCGGGGACTGTACGAGCAGTACTTC.

The chain has TRBV18 and TRBJ2-1; weak D call: TRBD2 (5 bases). V lost 4 bases to trimming and J lost 2 bases, with 18 bases between them. This CDR3 is built from 17 residues. Looked up from germline, CDR1 is KGHSH and CDR2 is LQKENI. The CDR3: CASSQGPEGRTYNEQFF. The CDR3, as DNA: TGTGCCAGCTCACAGGGTCCTGAGGGTCGAACCTACAATGAGCAGTTCTTC.

The chain recombines TRBV6-6 with TRBJ1-5; D is unresolved. This CDR3 comprises 13 residues. Germline V gene lookup returns CDR1 MNHNY and CDR2 SVGAGI (reference sequence). V dropped 9 bases and J dropped 0 bases, with 9 bases sitting between them. CDR3 in DNA: TGTGCCAGTGGGCTCTATAGCAATCAGCCCCAGCATTTT. This encodes CASGLYSNQPQHF.

J is TRBJ2-7 and V is TRBV10-3; a weak D match, TRBD1 (5 bases). Trimming cost V 8 bases and J 9 bases, with 17 bases left between them. The CDR3 loop spans 12 amino acids. Looked up from germline, CDR1 is ENHRY and CDR2 is SYGVKD. The CDR3 region is CAIADQGPGQYF. DNA for the CDR3: TGTGCCATCGCGGACCAGGGCCCGGGGCAGTACTTC.

The sample holds a few counts of this clone. J is TRBJ1-2 and V is TRBV2; the match to TRBD1 covers 8 bases. From germline, CDR1 is SNHLY and CDR2 FYNNEI. J lost 6 bases, V lost 4 bases, and 7 bases had no gene match. The CDR3 loop spans 14 amino acids. This chain's CDR3 is CASSADRAFDGYTF. CDR3 DNA sequence: TGTGCCAGCAGTGCGGACAGGGCGTTTGATGGCTACACCTTC.

The V call is TRBV5-1, the J call TRBJ2-5; 10 bases line up with TRBD2. Germline V gives CDR1 SGHRS, CDR2 YFSETQ. After removal of 0 bases from V and 5 bases from J, the junction contained 4 bases not matched to a gene. This CDR3 comprises 15 residues. This CDR3 is CASSLGSGGPETQYF. CDR3 nucleotide sequence: TGCGCCAGCAGCTTGGGTAGCGGGGGGCCGGAGACCCAGTACTTC. Variable domain in full (rest from reference TRBV5-1 and TRBJ2-5): KAGVTQTPRYLIKTRGQQVTLSCSPISGHRSVSWYQQTPGQGLQFLFEYFSETQRNKGNFPGRFSGRQFSNSRSEMNVSTLELGDSALYLCASSLGSGGPETQYFGPGTRLLVL.

The rearrangement uses TRBV10-3 and TRBJ2-1, with D perhaps matching TRBD2 (6 bases). This CDR3 is 15 amino acids long. The ends were cut back, 6 bases at V and 4 bases at J, with 16 bases in the middle. The V gene's germline CDR1 is ENHRY and CDR2 SYGVKD. The CDR3 bases are TGTGCCATCAGCGGGACTCCCGAGGGATACAATGAGCAGTTCTTC. As protein: CAISGTPEGYNEQFF.

The chain couples TRBV2 to TRBJ1-4; perhaps TRBD1 as D (6 bases). The V end was cut by 2 bases, the J end by 5 bases, with 18 bases between. Germline CDR1 and CDR2: SNHLY and FYNNEI. The CDR3 has 17 amino acids. In DNA, the CDR3 is TGTGCCAGCAGTGAACAGGCCCGGGCAGGGGCGAATGAAAAACTGTTTTTT. Translation: CASSEQARAGANEKLFF.

The rearrangement joins TRBV27 to TRBJ2-5; TRBD1 matches at 10 bases. CDR3 size: 16 residues. The ends lost 5 bases at V and 5 bases at J; junction bases unmatched: 11. Germline assignment: CDR1 MNHEY and CDR2 SMNVEV (reference sequence). Here the CDR3 reads CASSPLDRGRGETQYF. The CDR3 DNA reads TGTGCCAGCAGTCCCCTCGACAGGGGGCGCGGTGAGACCCAGTACTTC.

J is TRBJ1-1 and V is TRBV7-9; D is possibly TRBD1 (5 bases). Germline V gene sequence: CDR1 SEHNR, CDR2 FQNEAQ (reference sequence). This CDR3 contains 14 residues. V was cut by 7 bases and J by 0 bases, with 12 bases left in between. CDR3 loop: CASTSGVMNTEAFF. CDR3 nucleotide sequence: TGTGCCAGCACCTCGGGGGTCATGAACACTGAAGCTTTCTTT.

This rearrangement joins TRBV4-1 to TRBJ1-4; D unclear. CDR3 length equals 15 residues. Germline CDR1 and CDR2: MGHRA and YSYEKL. V lost 1 base and J 0 bases, leaving 6 bases between the germline ends. In nucleotides, the CDR3 is TGCGCCAGCAGCCAAGCTGAGACAACTAATGAAAAACTGTTTTTT. This sequence encodes CASSQAETTNEKLFF.

This chain connects TRBV10-3 to TRBJ1-4; D may be TRBD1 (6 bases). The CDR3 loop spans 15 amino acids. Looked up from germline, CDR1 is ENHRY and CDR2 is SYGVKD. The ends were cut back, 2 bases at V and 7 bases at J, with 14 bases in the middle. The CDR3 DNA is TGTGCCATCAGTGAGGGCGGCAGGGGTGCTGAAAAACTGTTTTTT. This codes for CAISEGGRGAEKLFF.

The V gene is TRBV30, the J gene TRBJ1-3; 9 bases fit TRBD1. Per the germline V gene, CDR1 is GTSNPN and CDR2 is SVGIG (reference sequence). V was clipped by 2 bases and J by 3 bases; unmatched bases: 8. The CDR3 extends over 16 amino acids. This CDR3 is CAWSSYYRGLGNTIYF. The CDR3 DNA is TGTGCCTGGAGTTCCTATTACAGGGGGCTTGGAAACACCATATATTTT.

The chain has TRBV27 and TRBJ2-3; TRBD2 agrees at 15 bases. The germline gives CDR1 MNHEY, CDR2 SMNVEV (reference sequence). V shed 8 bases, J shed 4 bases, and the junction held 10 bases outside the gene matches. The CDR3 extends over 17 amino acids. CDR3 sequence: CASLRTSGGAGPDTQYF. The CDR3 DNA follows: TGTGCCAGCTTGAGGACTAGCGGGGGGGCCGGGCCAGATACGCAGTATTTT.

J is TRBJ2-7 and V is TRBV30, with TRBD1 matching 10 bases. This CDR3 comprises 14 residues. Germline V lookup: CDR1 GTSNPN, CDR2 SVGIG (reference sequence). V shed 3 bases and J 6 bases; nucleotides not matched to a gene: 8. CDR3 coding DNA: TGTGCCTGGAGGTCCATCGGACAGGGGGGCGAGCAGTACTTC. Its translation: CAWRSIGQGGEQYF. The full variable domain, in which reference TRBV30 and TRBJ2-7 provide the parts outside the CDR3, is SQTIHQWPATLVQPVGSPLSLECTVEGTSNPNLYWYRQAAGRGLQLLFYSVGIGQISSEVPQNLSASRPQDRQFILSSKKLLLSDSGFYLCAWRSIGQGGEQYFGPGTRLTVT.

This clone came up a few times. V is TRBV28 and J is TRBJ1-1; the match to TRBD1 covers 11 bases. Germline V gene lookup returns CDR1 MDHEN and CDR2 SYDVKM. This CDR3 contains 16 residues. The junction had 7 bases not matched to a gene; V was cut back by 6 bases and J by 1 base. This CDR3 is CASRYTGTGGNTEAFF. The CDR3 DNA follows: TGTGCCAGCAGGTACACCGGGACAGGGGGGAACACTGAAGCTTTCTTT.

This sequence joins TRBV5-1 and TRBJ2-7; 9 nucleotides match TRBD1. The CDR3 is 16 amino acids. Germline V gene lookup returns CDR1 SGHRS and CDR2 YFSETQ. V trimming: 0 bases; J trimming: 3 bases; junction bases outside the gene matches: 7. In nucleotides, the CDR3 is TGCGCCAGCAGCTTGGACACCGGGACAGGGATCTACGAGCAGTACTTC. Its protein is CASSLDTGTGIYEQYF.

In its sample, this clone was seen once. The chain employs TRBV29-1 and TRBJ1-1, with TRBD1 matching over 10 bases. The CDR3 length is 13 residues. The germline CDR1 and CDR2 sequences are SQVTM and ANQGSEA. Trimming at V came to 5 bases and at J to 3 bases, leaving 3 bases not matched to a gene. Here the CDR3 reads CSVRDRGDTEAFF. In DNA form, the CDR3 reads TGCAGCGTTCGGGACAGGGGTGACACTGAAGCTTTCTTT.

This chain joins TRBV1 and TRBJ2-1; the D call in the table, TRBD2, was not verified against the DNA. TRBV1 is assigned pseudogene status. The CDR3 has 15 amino acids. CDR3 in DNA: TGCACCAGCAGCCAAGTTAGCGGGGGGATCGATGAGCAGTTCTTC. Protein: CTSSQVSGGIDEQFF.

The CDR3 loop is CASSSPGQGGNEQFF. The DNA of the CDR3 is TGTGCCAGCAGTTCACCGGGACAGGGGGGGAATGAGCAGTTCTTC. V and J are TRBV28 and TRBJ2-1, with 11 positions matching TRBD1. The CDR3 totals 15 residues. Germline V CDR1 and CDR2: MDHEN, SYDVKM. J was trimmed by 7 bases and V by 4 bases; bases with no gene match: 6. Using reference TRBV28 and TRBJ2-1 for the parts outside the CDR3, the full variable domain is DVKVTQSSRYLVKRTGEKVFLECVQDMDHENMFWYRQDPGLGLRLIYFSYDVKMKEKGDIPEGYSVSREKKERFSLILESASTNQTSMYLCASSSPGQGGNEQFFGPGTRLTVL.

V gene TRBV10-3 combines with J gene TRBJ1-2; 7 bases fit TRBD1. CDR1 is ENHRY and CDR2 is SYGVKD in the germline V gene. The CDR3 runs 14 residues. Germline trimming cut 3 bases from V and 4 bases from J; bases unmatched to any gene: 5. CDR3 in DNA: TGTGCCATCAGTGATAGGGGGCCTGGCTATGGCTACACCTTC. This encodes CAISDRGPGYGYTF.

The chain combines TRBV13 with TRBJ1-6; maybe TRBD1 (5 bases). CDR1 is PRHDT and CDR2 is FYEKMQ in the germline V gene (reference sequence). V lost 5 bases to trimming and J lost 8 bases, with 16 bases between them. CDR3 length: 15 amino acids. The CDR3 region is CASSPAARADSPLHF. CDR3 DNA sequence: TGTGCCAGCAGCCCCGCCGCCAGGGCAGATTCACCCCTCCACTTT.